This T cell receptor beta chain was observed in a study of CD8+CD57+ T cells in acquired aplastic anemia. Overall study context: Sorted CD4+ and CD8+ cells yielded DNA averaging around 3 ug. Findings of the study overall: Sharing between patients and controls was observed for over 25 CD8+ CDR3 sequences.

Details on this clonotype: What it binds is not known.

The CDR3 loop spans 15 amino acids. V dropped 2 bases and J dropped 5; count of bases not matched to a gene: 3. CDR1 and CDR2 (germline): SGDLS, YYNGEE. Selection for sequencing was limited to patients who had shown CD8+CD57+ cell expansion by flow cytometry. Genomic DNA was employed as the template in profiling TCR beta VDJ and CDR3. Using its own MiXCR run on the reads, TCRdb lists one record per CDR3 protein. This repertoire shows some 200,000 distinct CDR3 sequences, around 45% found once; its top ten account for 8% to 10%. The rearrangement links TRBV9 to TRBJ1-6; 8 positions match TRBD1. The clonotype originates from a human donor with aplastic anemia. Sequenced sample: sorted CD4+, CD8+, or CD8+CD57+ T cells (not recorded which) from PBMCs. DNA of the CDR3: TGTGCCAGCAGCGTGCAGGGACAGGATAATTCACCCCTCCACTTT. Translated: CASSVQGQDNSPLHF.